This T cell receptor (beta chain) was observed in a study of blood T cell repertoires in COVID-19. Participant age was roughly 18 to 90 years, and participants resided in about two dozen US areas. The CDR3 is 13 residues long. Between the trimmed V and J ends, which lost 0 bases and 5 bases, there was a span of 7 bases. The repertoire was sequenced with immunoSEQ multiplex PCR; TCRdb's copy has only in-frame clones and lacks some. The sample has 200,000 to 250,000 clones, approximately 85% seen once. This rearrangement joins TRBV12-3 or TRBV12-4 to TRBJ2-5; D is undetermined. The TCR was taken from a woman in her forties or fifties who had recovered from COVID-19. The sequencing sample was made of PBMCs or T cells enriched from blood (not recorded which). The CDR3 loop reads CASSLAVGETQYF. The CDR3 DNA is TGTGCCAGCAGTTTAGCCGTCGGTGAGACCCAGTACTTC.